A single sample is the source of the 8 T cell receptor beta chains below, sequenced in a study of beta chain features in type 1 diabetes. Every bit of the isolated RNA underwent reverse transcription, so sequencing read expressed TCRB transcripts. Assay: immunoSEQ multiplex PCR; the TCRdb copy retains only in-frame clones and omits some. The sample consists of about 650,000 clones, around an eighth of them appearing once. Their antigens remain unidentified. Overall study findings and caveats: Researchers report that Type 1 diabetes patients had moderately but significantly shorter TCRB CDR3s across all four CD4+ subsets.

What was sequenced was naive CD4+ T cells from blood. The source of these receptors is a man in his thirties or forties with type 1 diabetes.

This chain uses TRBV7-6 with TRBJ2-7; TRBD2 aligns across 7 bases. The V gene's germline CDR1 is SGHVS and CDR2 FNYEAQ. Trimming cost V 4 bases and J 4 bases; bases outside gene matches: 10. This CDR3 contains 15 residues. CDR3 protein: CASSSDPGTTYEQYF. The CDR3 region has the DNA TGTGCCAGCAGCTCAGACCCTGGGACTACGTACGAGCAGTACTTC.

Concerning this clone: Other DNA sequences within the sample encode an identical CDR3. This chain uses TRBV20-1 with TRBJ2-5; D uncertain. The CDR3 is made up of 11 amino acids. V was trimmed by 5 bases and J by 4 bases, leaving 8 bases between them. Germline CDR1 is DFQATT and CDR2 is SNEGSKA (reference sequence). The CDR3 DNA sequence: TGCAGTGCTCCCTGGGGAGAGACCCAGTACTTC. Protein sequence: CSAPWGETQYF.

The chain links TRBV5-1 to TRBJ1-2; no reliable D call. CDR1 is SGHRS and CDR2 is YFSETQ in the germline V gene. V shed 0 bases and J shed 7 bases, with 13 bases lying between them. This CDR3 is 14 amino acids long. The CDR3 spells CASSLGETIAGYTF. CDR3 nucleotides: TGCGCCAGCAGCTTGGGGGAGACCATAGCTGGCTACACCTTC. The variable domain in full, with the rest retrieved from reference TRBV5-1 and TRBJ1-2, is KAGVTQTPRYLIKTRGQQVTLSCSPISGHRSVSWYQQTPGQGLQFLFEYFSETQRNKGNFPGRFSGRQFSNSRSEMNVSTLELGDSALYLCASSLGETIAGYTFGSGTRLTVV.

This clone has only a few counts. The chain employs TRBV28 and TRBJ2-1; 9 bases are shared with TRBD1. CDR1 is MDHEN, CDR2 SYDVKM, per germline. V lost 4 bases, J lost 8 bases, and 9 bases stayed unmatched. CDR3 length equals 15 residues. CDR3: CASSSGDRAFHEQFF. The CDR3 bases are TGTGCCAGCAGTTCGGGGGACAGGGCGTTCCATGAGCAGTTCTTC.

This clone was seen more than once but under ten times. This chain joins TRBV6-1 and TRBJ1-6, with TRBD1 matching over 7 bases. Germline V gene lookup returns CDR1 MNHNS and CDR2 SASEGT. Trimming cost V 5 bases and J 8 bases; bases outside gene matches: 9. CDR3 length: 15 residues. The CDR3 DNA sequence: TGTGCCAGCAGTCGACAGGGCATTGGTGATTCACCCCTCCACTTT. As protein: CASSRQGIGDSPLHF.

V and J are TRBV28 and TRBJ1-2; D remains unclear. Germline V gene data show CDR1 as MDHEN and CDR2 as SYDVKM. The CDR3 runs to 13 residues. V lost 2 bases, J lost 0 bases, and 4 bases lay in between. The chain's CDR3 is CASSLSTNYGYTF. Written as DNA, the CDR3 is TGTGCCAGCAGTTTAAGTACTAACTATGGCTACACCTTC.

This chain links TRBV7-9 with TRBJ1-5; D uncertain. The CDR3 runs 14 residues. Between the trimmed V and J ends, which lost 1 base and 6 bases, there was a span of 10 bases. Looked up from germline, CDR1 is SEHNR and CDR2 is FQNEAQ (reference sequence). CDR3 DNA: TGTGCCAGCAGCTTAGGGGTGTCGGGTCAGCCCCAGCATTTT. Translation: CASSLGVSGQPQHF.

The rearrangement uses TRBV6-1 and TRBJ2-7; D unclear. The V and J ends lost 8 bases and 0 bases respectively, with 8 bases between them. The CDR3 sequence is 12 residues long. Germline values: CDR1 MNHNS, CDR2 SASEGT. CDR3 nucleotide sequence: TGTGCCAGCCGGGCCAGCTCCTACGAGCAGTACTTC. This gives the protein CASRASSYEQYF.